What follows is one TCR beta chain and its context. The target antigen is unknown. CDR3 length equals 13 residues. The germline V and J ends were trimmed by 3 bases and 1 base, with 6 bases remaining between them. From germline, CDR1 is SEHNR and CDR2 FQNEAQ (reference sequence). The data derive from a study of T cell responses to AZD1222 COVID-19 vaccine. Study as a whole: Pooled together were second doses at about 4 or about 12 weeks. Study-wide findings and caveats: Spike-specific TCR breadth rose after two AZD1222 doses, and depth rose as well. Repertoire collection took place solely once the T cell response had peaked. Possibly, clonal diversity was underestimated; donors were largely white British and included more females.

Assay: immunoSEQ multiplex PCR; the TCRdb copy retains only in-frame clones and omits some. The sample shows 110,000 to 150,000 clones, approximately 94% of them seen only once. The source is an adult in good health. Sequencing used peripheral blood, obtained on day 0 of AZD1222 vaccination. V and J are TRBV7-9 and TRBJ1-2; unclear D gene. The chain's CDR3 is CASSFYSNYGYTF. Here the CDR3 DNA reads TGTGCCAGCAGCTTTTACAGTAACTATGGCTACACCTTC.